The next 20 T cell receptor beta chains were all read from a single sample in a study of cytomegalovirus exposure and HLA in healthy donors. The primer mix had 60 Vbeta and 13 Jbeta primers. Using immunoSEQ multiplex PCR, the repertoire was profiled, and TCRdb retains in-frame clones only, with some absent. The sample contains around 150,000 clones, roughly 80% of which appear only once. The sequenced material came from PBMCs. The source of these receptors is a woman between 45 and 65 years old in good health and CMV-seronegative.

The chain combines TRBV2 with TRBJ1-5; TRBD1 agrees at 10 bases. This CDR3 has 15 residues. With V trimmed by 6 bases and J by 5 bases, 7 bases remained unmatched. Germline V gene sequence: CDR1 SNHLY, CDR2 FYNNEI. For the CDR3, the DNA is TGTGCCAGCAGCACCGCCGGGACAGGGGATCAGCCCCAGCATTTT. Its translation is CASSTAGTGDQPQHF.

This clone has just one count. CDR3 in amino acids: CASSLVSGIYEQYF. CDR3 DNA: TGTGCCAGCAGCTTAGTGTCCGGGATCTACGAGCAGTACTTC. V and J are TRBV7-8 and TRBJ2-7, with D perhaps TRBD2 (5 bases). From germline, CDR1 is SGHVS and CDR2 FQNEAQ. CDR3 length: 14 residues. V was trimmed by 1 base and J by 3 bases, leaving 10 bases between them.

The chain recombines TRBV14 with TRBJ1-2; maybe TRBD1 (5 bases). The germline V gene encodes CDR1 SGHDN and CDR2 FVKESK. The CDR3 covers 14 residues. Between the trimmed V and J ends, which lost 4 bases and 9 bases, there was a span of 18 bases. CDR3 bases: TGTGCCAGCAGCCCCCGTGGGAGGGGCGATAGCTACACCTTC. This translates into CASSPRGRGDSYTF.

The V call is TRBV6-6, the J call TRBJ1-4; D not certain. Germline-derived CDR1 and CDR2 are MNHNY and SVGAGI (reference sequence). Trimming removed 7 bases from V and 1 base from J, with 13 bases in between. This CDR3 spans 15 amino acids. For the CDR3, the DNA is TGTGCCAGCACCCAGCCTAGGATAACTAATGAAAAACTGTTTTTT. This sequence encodes CASTQPRITNEKLFF.

This clone was detected once. V and J are TRBV28 and TRBJ2-3; 7 bases fit TRBD2. Trimming at V came to 6 bases and at J to 6 bases, leaving 24 bases not matched to a gene. The CDR3 consists of 19 residues. Germline-derived CDR1 and CDR2 are MDHEN and SYDVKM. CDR3 nucleotide sequence: TGTGCCAGCAGCCTTATTCCCCTACTGAAGGGAGGGCGAGTGGATACGCAGTATTTT. This translates into CASSLIPLLKGGRVDTQYF.

The V and J genes are TRBV4-3 and TRBJ2-1; D gene unclear. Germline V gene data show CDR1 as LGHNA and CDR2 as YSLEER. The ends were cut back, 4 bases at V and 6 bases at J, with 19 bases in the middle. The CDR3 is made up of 16 amino acids. CDR3 DNA: TGCGCCAGCAGCCCGTCAACCTTGCGTACGCCCAATGAGCAGTTCTTC. As protein: CASSPSTLRTPNEQFF.

In this sample, this clone turned up a few times. V usage is TRBV6-1 and J usage is TRBJ1-1, with 7 bases aligning to TRBD1. After removal of 6 bases from V and 3 bases from J, the junction contained 7 bases not matched to a gene. Looked up from germline, CDR1 is MNHNS and CDR2 is SASEGT. The CDR3 consists of 14 residues. The CDR3 loop is CASSWTGGDTEAFF. The CDR3 DNA reads as TGTGCCAGCAGCTGGACAGGAGGGGACACTGAAGCTTTCTTT.

In its sample, this clone was seen once. The chain employs TRBV9 and TRBJ2-5; unclear D gene. Germline CDR1 reads SGDLS; CDR2 reads YYNGEE. V lost 6 bases to trimming and J lost 1 base, with 19 bases between them. CDR3 length equals 16 residues. The CDR3 DNA reads TGTGCCAGCACCCGTAGCCCGTATGAGAGCCAAGAGACCCAGTACTTC. As protein: CASTRSPYESQETQYF.

The count of this clone is one. This chain's CDR3 is CASSLTGANEKLFF. CDR3 bases: TGTGCCAGCAGCCTGACAGGGGCTAATGAAAAACTGTTTTTT. The gene calls are TRBV7-6 and TRBJ1-4, with 8 bases matching TRBD1. The CDR3 consists of 14 residues. Trimming removed 5 bases from V and 3 bases from J; junction bases left unmatched: 2. Germline V gene data show CDR1 as SGHVS and CDR2 as FNYEAQ.

The CDR3 region has the DNA TGCGCCAGCAGCCTGGTACCGGGACTCCCGGTGAACACTGAAGCTTTCTTT. It yields the protein CASSLVPGLPVNTEAFF. The chain couples TRBV5-1 to TRBJ1-1, with D possibly being TRBD1 (5 bases). The CDR3 length is 17 residues. Per the germline V gene, CDR1 is SGHRS and CDR2 is YFSETQ. Trimming removed 4 bases at V and 0 bases at J, with 19 bases between. The full variable domain, its missing parts supplied by reference TRBV5-1 and TRBJ1-1, is KAGVTQTPRYLIKTRGQQVTLSCSPISGHRSVSWYQQTPGQGLQFLFEYFSETQRNKGNFPGRFSGRQFSNSRSEMNVSTLELGDSALYLCASSLVPGLPVNTEAFFGQGTRLTVV.

V usage is TRBV18 and J usage is TRBJ2-2; D gene uncertain. V lost 0 bases and J 5 bases, leaving 7 bases between the germline ends. Germline CDR1 and CDR2: KGHSH and LQKENI. This CDR3 is built from 14 residues. The CDR3 region is CASSPPSLTGELFF. CDR3 in DNA: TGTGCCAGCTCACCACCATCTCTGACCGGGGAGCTGTTTTTT.

J is TRBJ2-5 and V is TRBV7-3, with D uncertain. The germline CDR1 and CDR2 sequences are SGHTA and FQGTGA. With 2 bases removed from V and 4 bases from J, the gap between germline ends came to 8 bases. The CDR3 length is 13 residues. The CDR3 loop is CASSLGSRETQYF. CDR3 bases: TGTGCCAGCAGCTTAGGGTCTAGAGAGACCCAGTACTTC.

This clone was counted once. Other DNA sequences of this sample code for an identical CDR3. V and J are TRBV5-1 and TRBJ1-1; D gene uncertain. Germline-derived CDR1 and CDR2 are SGHRS and YFSETQ. CDR3 size: 13 residues. The V end lost 1 base, the J end lost 2 bases, and 6 bases lay between the germline ends. The CDR3 sequence is CASSLTGNTEAFF. The CDR3 region has the DNA TGCGCCAGCAGCTTGACGGGAAACACTGAAGCTTTCTTT.

The gene calls are TRBV19 and TRBJ1-2; D possibly corresponds to TRBD1 (6 bases). The CDR3 loop spans 16 amino acids. V lost 4 bases to trimming and J lost 1 base, with 16 bases between them. Germline lookup yields CDR1 LNHDA and CDR2 SQIVND (reference sequence). The CDR3 DNA reads as TGTGCCAGTAGTAAGGGGGTAACCCCCGATAACTATGGCTACACCTTC. Its protein product is CASSKGVTPDNYGYTF.

The chain is built from TRBV5-1 and TRBJ2-3; 8 bases map to TRBD2. V lost 4 bases to trimming and J lost 9 bases; unmatched junction nucleotides: 13. Germline CDR1 and CDR2: SGHRS and YFSETQ. This CDR3 contains 15 residues. The CDR3 loop reads CASSREGPQGNTQYF. The CDR3 bases are TGCGCCAGCAGCCGGGAGGGCCCGCAGGGGAACACGCAGTATTTT.

J is TRBJ2-7 and V is TRBV28; TRBD2 is a possible D gene (5 bases). The CDR3 has 16 residues. CDR1 is MDHEN, CDR2 SYDVKM, per germline. The V gene lost 4 bases and the J gene lost 0 bases, with 16 bases spanning the gap. The CDR3 loop reads CASSSLRGSSSYEQYF. The CDR3 DNA reads as TGTGCCAGCAGTTCCCTGAGAGGGTCTAGCTCCTACGAGCAGTACTTC.

The chain has TRBV4-1 and TRBJ2-1; 10 bases agree with TRBD2. Per the germline V gene, CDR1 is MGHRA and CDR2 is YSYEKL. CDR3 length: 17 amino acids. Germline trimming cut 4 bases from V and 4 bases from J; bases unmatched to any gene: 10. The CDR3 region is CASSRSTSGLSYNEQFF. The CDR3 DNA is TGCGCCAGCAGCCGCTCGACTAGCGGGTTATCGTACAATGAGCAGTTCTTC.

V and J are TRBV9 and TRBJ1-6; D remains ambiguous. The germline V gene has CDR1 SGDLS and CDR2 YYNGEE. V lost 4 bases and J lost 1, with 18 bases in between. This CDR3 has 18 amino acids. The CDR3 region has the DNA TGTGCCAGCAGCACCCCCGGGGAAGGTGGGTCCTATAATTCACCCCTCCACTTT. Amino acids: CASSTPGEGGSYNSPLHF.

The chain recombines TRBV6-6 with TRBJ1-1, with TRBD1 matching over 9 bases. This CDR3 region has 14 residues. The V and J ends lost 5 bases and 3 bases, in that order; junction bases with no gene match: 4. CDR1 is MNHNY, CDR2 SVGAGI, per germline (reference sequence). In nucleotides, the CDR3 is TGTGCCAGCAGTCCACAGGGGGCGCACACTGAAGCTTTCTTT. As protein: CASSPQGAHTEAFF.

Comment on this clone: Other DNA sequences in the sample encode the same CDR3. This rearrangement joins TRBV10-3 to TRBJ1-6; 7 bases are shared with TRBD1. With V trimmed by 0 bases and J by 6 bases, 8 bases remained unmatched. The CDR3 has 17 residues. The germline CDR1 and CDR2 sequences are ENHRY and SYGVKD. CDR3 coding DNA: TGTGCCATCAGTGAGTCTCCAGGGGGGTTGCTTAATTCACCCCTCCACTTT. Translation: CAISESPGGLLNSPLHF.